Sequencing of this T cell receptor beta chain was carried out in a study of lymphopenia after photon versus proton radiotherapy. For this clone: Its antigen is not known.

Study-level results: Proton therapy kept repertoires fairly stable, unlike photons, which gained effector/memory cells. Larger post-nadir TCR diversity loss correlated inversely with survival in deceased patients. After the lymphocyte nadir, photon-treated repertoires showed oligoclonal expansion, especially of CD8+ Temra cells.

Germline lookup yields CDR1 LNHDA and CDR2 SQIVND (reference sequence). The junction had 11 bases not matched to a gene; V was cut back by 7 bases and J by 4 bases. The CDR3 contains 15 residues. Profiling relied on immunoSEQ multiplex PCR, and the TCRdb table lists in-frame clones only, not all of them. The sample contains about 30,000 clones, approximately 87% of which appear only once. The starting material was peripheral blood, obtained from a patient treated with photon-based radiotherapy. The chain recombines TRBV19 with TRBJ2-3; 7 bases match TRBD1. This sequence originates from a woman in her fifties or sixties with pancreatic cancer. The CDR3, as DNA: TGTGCCAGTACTACGACAGGGTATCGTGCAGATACGCAGTATTTT. It yields the protein CASTTTGYRADTQYF.